This T cell receptor (beta chain) was retrieved from a study of blood T cell repertoires in COVID-19. Study-wide context: Donors in the United States, Italy and Spain gave samples during acute or convalescent COVID-19. Sources were T cells, B-cell-depleted T cells, or PBMCs; the material itself was cDNA or gDNA.

In the original processing: The authors estimated nucleated cell counts from reference gene primer amplification. Sequencing used immunoSEQ multiplex PCR; TCRdb keeps in-frame clones, though not all of them. The D gene and trimming were derived from the DNA, and the V and J assignments and clone size from that table. Of about 220,000 clones in the sample, around four fifths were seen once. This CDR3 has 15 residues. Trimming shortened V by 3 bases and J by 8 bases, and 17 bases separated the two germline ends. The germline V gene has CDR1 MDHEN and CDR2 SYDVKM. The clonotype comes from a woman aged 45 to 65 with acute or convalescent COVID-19. The J gene is TRBJ2-1, the V gene TRBV28; D is perhaps TRBD2 (7 bases). Sequencing was carried out using peripheral blood. CDR3 DNA: TGTGCCAGCAGTTTTGTGGCAGGGGAGGGTCATGAGCAGTTCTTC. It is translated as CASSFVAGEGHEQFF.